This record concerns one T cell receptor beta chain sequence. What antigen it recognizes has not been identified. The input lacks base qualities; no much larger clone sits a single base away. This same CDR3 is encoded by further DNA sequences in the sample. Trimming costs V 2 bases and J 2 bases, and their ends lie 7 bases apart. CDR1 and CDR2 were assigned from the germline V gene (reference sequence) as MNHEY and SMNVEV. The CDR3 spans 14 residues, from the cysteine through the phenylalanine. Only the CDR3 region is kept as DNA, spanning 42 bases read in frame from base 1. The library relied on the immunoSEQ multiplex PCR assay. A mixture of 60 forward primers for TCR Vbeta segments and 13 reverse primers for TCR Jbeta segments was used in the multiplex PCR. Amplification of the CDR3 region of rearranged TCR beta genes was performed with a multiplex PCR assay on genomic DNA. Amplified TCR beta libraries were sequenced as 87-base-pair reads on the Illumina HiSeq System. The paper's processing steps were these. Across the roughly 700 repertoires, a later analysis counted approximately 83 million unique TCR beta chains, roughly 11 million of which were shared by at least two donors. Raw reads were error-corrected and collapsed into unique sequences by a nearest-neighbor algorithm in which closely related sequences were merged to remove PCR and sequencing errors. To assign V, D and J gene segments, CDR3 sequences were aligned to IMGT reference sequences. Each retained sequence needed at least a six-nucleotide match to both a V gene segment and a J gene segment. A rearrangement was called productive if the CDR3 had no stop codons and remained in frame with V and J, and every other rearrangement was called non-productive. CDR3 was defined by IMGT convention, running from the second conserved V-encoded cysteine to the conserved J-encoded phenylalanine. In an earlier analysis of more than 550 of the donors, sequences lacking an unambiguous match to a single V gene segment were excluded. An earlier analysis of a few hundred of the donors called V segments functional above 56.7% productive rearrangements and segregating when the between-donor standard deviation exceeded 5%. To diagnose cytomegalovirus status from the catalog of TCR beta chain sequences, a statistical classification framework was built. In a later analysis, V and J genes were assigned by comparing TCR nucleotide sequences against IMGT/GENE-DB human TR gene sequences. A later analysis assigned CDR3 sequences and most-parsimonious VDJ recombination scenarios with the TCRdist pipeline. In a later analysis, each TCR beta chain was defined by its CDR3 amino acid sequence together with its V-gene family, and reads lacking a unique V-gene family were excluded. As a way to deal with suspected cross-contamination and a sequencing artifact, a later analysis dropped more than 500 nucleotide sequences that were highly shared and had low generation probability. A later analysis calculated a clonal expansion index for each public chain from normalized within-repertoire ranks of inferred template counts. In a later analysis, generation probabilities were computed using a VDJ recombination model fitted to out-of-frame rearrangements, and the results were checked against IGoR. Hypergeometric tests were used in a later analysis to score TCR-TCR, TCR-HLA and TCR-CMV co-occurrence, with a repertoire-size bias correction applied to the TCR pairs. False discovery rates were estimated in a later analysis by permuting HLA or CMV assignments 20 times. In a later analysis, co-occurring TCRs were grouped using DBSCAN, and TCRdist sequence similarity was added for clustering within HLA-allele-positive subsets. Repertoires with fewer than 30,000 or more than 120,000 public chains, plus five repertoires with anomalous nucleotide sharing, were excluded from co-occurrence clustering. TCRdb re-hosts the immuneACCESS table, in-frame sequences only. Its copies lack some clones; in the studies checked, an unresolved V gene accounts for under half of them, and the cause for the rest is not known. The D gene and trimming were derived from the DNA, and the V and J assignments and clone size from that table. This sample lists about 200,000 clones; around 77% were detected once. Less than 3.5% of the sample is held by the ten biggest clonotypes.

In total, approximately 610 healthy bone marrow donors made up the cohort. At the time of sampling, all cohort members were nominally healthy, though unrecorded immune exposures were likely present. The donor was CMV seronegative and belonged to the group of more than 300 seronegative cohort members. Each donor provided a peripheral blood sample, and peripheral blood mononuclear cells were used for TCR beta sequencing. Genomic DNA was extracted from the blood cell samples with the Qiagen DNeasy Blood Extraction Kit. These data come from a study of cytomegalovirus exposure and HLA in healthy donors (dated by TCRdb to 2016 to 2017). For the study in its entirety: According to an earlier analysis of several hundred of the donors, roughly 180 million T cells yielded over 90 million unique TCR beta sequences and about 300 Gb of sequence data. An early release that covered fewer than 750 HLA-typed donors contained approximately 320 gigabases of sequencing data and tens of millions of unique TCR sequences. Of the 300 to 500 genotyped donors, 75% to 85% were placed in the genetic ancestry cluster associated with self-reported Caucasian donors. The study aimed to test whether signatures of past pathogen exposure could be identified by cataloging public T cell receptors. The study used immunosequencing to profile the T cell repertoires of 600 to 850 subjects and linked those repertoires to cytomegalovirus serostatus. Along with the roughly 670-subject first cohort, a separate validation cohort of over a hundred different subjects was used. High-throughput TCR immunosequencing, statistical association of individual TCRs with disease status, and machine learning were combined to predict cytomegalovirus infection status. A later analysis re-examined previously published TCR beta repertoires from more than 550 donors and added high-resolution HLA genotyping to investigate patterns of TCR occurrence. Rather than drawing on any new phenotypic data, the later analysis identified candidate immune exposures from TCR beta sequences and the way those sequences occurred across donors. An earlier analysis of a few hundred of the donors applied high-throughput TCR beta sequencing to assess whether each TCR beta V gene segment acted as functional or pseudogenic. Donor age, sex, ethnicity and CMV serostatus were collected together with the repertoire data. A later genetic analysis took genome-wide SNP genotypes for about 55% of the 666 donors and used that subset as a discovery cohort. All discovery cohort repertoires had been generated on a single sequencing platform. Both class I and class II loci were covered by HLA typing, at four-digit resolution. The number of donors typed differed by locus, with roughly 629-640 for A, B, C, DRB1 and DQB1, around 520 for DQA1, 600 to 610 for DPA1, and about 450 for DPB1. About five DR-DQ haplotypes were treated as single units for association and clustering because of strong linkage in the cohort. Across about 370 genotyped donors of the cohort, an average of about 200,000 unique TCR beta nucleotide sequences per donor were sequenced, and 15% to 20% of those sequences were non-productive.

Study-wide conclusions, independent of this receptor: Compared with equally common non-associated chains, HLA-associated TCR beta chains in a later analysis were more clonally expanded and had lower generation probabilities. For the cohort, immune exposure information was limited to CMV serostatus. A cluster of highly shared sequence variants was judged likely to be a technical artifact of the sequencing pipeline. The study gave a list of about 160 TCR beta chains associated with cytomegalovirus. According to a later genetic analysis, donors in an Asian-associated ancestry cluster had fewer N-insertions in productive TCRs than the approximately 700-donor mean. A later analysis reported that several top co-occurrence clusters appeared linked to parvovirus B19, influenza, CMV and Epstein-Barr virus. A later analysis associated 16,951 TCR beta sequences with specific HLA alleles at a false discovery rate of 0.05. Roughly uniform sequencing depth across donors was assumed in presence/absence analyses, although this assumption may not hold. Only TCR beta chains were sequenced in this cohort, and the absence of alpha or paired-chain data limited detectable features. Because counts were too low, roughly 17 rarely observed V segments, including chromosome 9 orphons, were left out of the earlier analysis of a few hundred of the donors. The 87-base-pair reads could not distinguish some IMGT-functional V segments, including TRBV6-2 and TRBV6-3, so those segments were excluded. In a later genetic analysis, a missense DCLRE1C variant was associated with V-gene and J-gene trimming of TCR beta chains, and the association was replicated in an independent cohort. In both the original and validation cohorts, the classifier was reported to diagnose cytomegalovirus status with high specificity and sensitivity. When HLA alleles, especially DR and DQ, strongly co-occurred, attributing TCR associations to individual alleles was difficult. In an earlier analysis of 587 of the donors, most TCR beta V segments appeared in productive rearrangements about 87% or about 30% of the time, broadly matching IMGT annotations. Linkage disequilibrium might explain the correlated functional status among segregating V segments, but an unknown experimental factor could not be ruled out. A later analysis found that TCR association rates varied across HLA loci, with DRB1 alleles showing the most associated TCRs and HLA-C alleles the fewest. It was suggested by the authors that the approach could potentially be generalized to other disease states and immunological phenotypes. Because some donors lacked HLA typing at each locus, the association tests relied only on the typed subset. A further reported finding was that TCR beta sequences accurately predicted the HLA-A and HLA-B alleles for most subjects in the first cohort. A later analysis found that most CMV-associated TCR beta chains appeared HLA-restricted, with HLA associations seemingly driven largely by CMV exposure. Most TCR sequences were observed very rarely across donors, whereas some public TCRs were present in many individuals. Three of the identified cytomegalovirus-associated TCR beta chains were confirmed in vitro to be specific for cytomegalovirus antigens.

Input material: PBMCs. Here the chain combines TRBV27 and TRBJ1-5, with no D gene named confidently. This receptor was identified in a woman between 25 and 40 years old in good health and CMV-seronegative. CDR3 region: CASSLRQGNQPQHF. The DNA sequence follows: TGTGCCAGCAGTTTACGGCAGGGCAATCAGCCCCAGCATTTT.